The 27 T cell receptor beta chains below all came from one sample that was sequenced in a study of T cell changes during pregnancy in multiple sclerosis. Clones were read by immunoSEQ multiplex PCR, and TCRdb kept only the in-frame ones, dropping some. The table has roughly 73,000 clones, around nine tenths seen once; the top ten hold over 2%. This sample comprised peripheral blood, obtained in the second trimester of pregnancy. The receptors here all came from a female donor in good health, enrolled as a control in a pregnancy study.

The V gene is TRBV29-1, the J gene TRBJ1-2; 7 bases are shared with TRBD1. CDR3 size: 15 residues. Germline assignment: CDR1 SQVTM and CDR2 ANQGSEA. Germline trimming cut 5 bases from V and 2 bases from J; bases unmatched to any gene: 11. DNA of the CDR3: TGCAGCGTTTATCAAGGACAGGATCGAAACTATGGCTACACCTTC. It yields the protein CSVYQGQDRNYGYTF.

V and J are TRBV5-5 and TRBJ2-7; D gene ambiguous. V lost 2 bases to trimming and J lost 5 bases, with 17 bases between them. The CDR3 totals 15 residues. Germline CDR1 is SGHKS and CDR2 is YYEKEE (reference sequence). The CDR3: CASSFRQDFINEQYF. For the CDR3, the DNA is TGTGCCAGCAGCTTCAGGCAGGATTTTATCAACGAGCAGTACTTC.

The gene calls are TRBV5-1 and TRBJ1-3; 7 bases agree with TRBD1. Germline trimming cut 4 bases from V and 2 bases from J; bases unmatched to any gene: 6. The CDR3 contains 15 residues. The germline gives CDR1 SGHRS, CDR2 YFSETQ. In DNA, the CDR3 is TGCGCCAGCAGCCGTACAGGGGAGGCTGGAAACACCATATATTTT. Amino acid sequence: CASSRTGEAGNTIYF.

The chain employs TRBV15 and TRBJ1-1, with unresolved D. This CDR3 spans 13 amino acids. With 0 bases removed from V and 10 bases from J, the gap between germline ends came to 12 bases. Germline lookup yields CDR1 LNHNV and CDR2 YYDKDF (reference sequence). The CDR3 DNA sequence: TGTGCCACCAGCAGAGACAGGCCCCCGAGAGCTTTCTTT. Protein: CATSRDRPPRAFF.

The chain combines TRBV7-2 with TRBJ1-1; 8 bases line up with TRBD1. The CDR3 is made up of 13 amino acids. Germline loops: CDR1 SGHTA, CDR2 FQGNSA. Trimming cost V 6 bases and J 1 base; bases outside gene matches: 1. CDR3: CASSGQGNTEAFF. The CDR3 DNA is TGTGCCAGCAGTGGACAGGGGAACACTGAAGCTTTCTTT.

V is TRBV2 and J is TRBJ1-6; D gene uncertain. This CDR3 contains 11 residues. Trimming stripped 6 bases from V and 14 bases from J, with 11 bases between. The germline V gene has CDR1 SNHLY and CDR2 FYNNEI. Written as DNA, the CDR3 is TGTGCCAGCAGCCTCGTTTTGTCCCTCCACTTT. This encodes CASSLVLSLHF.

The rearrangement joins TRBV5-4 to TRBJ2-5; 7 bases fit TRBD1. This CDR3 has 15 residues. Germline V gives CDR1 SGHNT, CDR2 YYREEE (reference sequence). With V trimmed by 0 bases and J by 1 base, 3 bases remained unmatched. CDR3 in DNA: TGTGCCAGCAGCTTGGGGACAGGTCCCCAAGAGACCCAGTACTTC. The encoded protein is CASSLGTGPQETQYF.

This rearrangement joins TRBV6-5 to TRBJ2-1; D is possibly TRBD1 (6 bases). Germline V lookup: CDR1 MNHEY, CDR2 SVGAGI. Trimming took 4 bases from V and 6 from J, leaving 10 bases between them. The CDR3 spans 13 residues. The CDR3 reads CASSLSRGNEQFF. The DNA for the CDR3 is TGTGCCAGCAGTTTAAGCAGGGGCAATGAGCAGTTCTTC.

The chain has TRBV18 and TRBJ1-6, with D perhaps TRBD1 (5 bases). The CDR3 is 16 amino acids. Germline V gene sequence: CDR1 KGHSH, CDR2 LQKENI. V was trimmed by 2 bases and J by 10 bases, leaving 18 bases between them. CDR3 amino acids: CASSPSRGVSESPLHF. The CDR3 nucleotides are TGTGCCAGCTCACCAAGCCGGGGGGTGTCGGAGTCACCCCTCCACTTT.

V gene TRBV5-4 combines with J gene TRBJ2-7; a weak D match, TRBD2 (5 bases). Trimming pared 4 bases from V and 6 bases from J, leaving 23 bases between. There are 16 residues in the CDR3. Germline-derived CDR1 and CDR2 are SGHNT and YYREEE (reference sequence). DNA of the CDR3: TGTGCCAGCAGCGCCGGACTGGACGCCCCGATCGGCGAGCAGTACTTC. Protein sequence: CASSAGLDAPIGEQYF.

The chain combines TRBV5-4 with TRBJ1-1; D call uncertain. The germline CDR1 and CDR2 sequences are SGHNT and YYREEE (reference sequence). This CDR3 is 13 amino acids long. V lost 4 bases, J lost 1 base, and 8 bases lay in between. CDR3 nucleotide sequence: TGTGCCAGCAGCGGCAGAGGGAACACTGAAGCTTTCTTT. Its protein product is CASSGRGNTEAFF. Based on the CDR3 plus reference TRBV5-4 and TRBJ1-1, the full variable domain is ETGVTQSPTHLIKTRGQQVTLRCSSQSGHNTVSWYQQALGQGPQFIFQYYREEENGRGNFPPRFSGLQFPNYSSELNVNALELDDSALYLCASSGRGNTEAFFGQGTRLTVV.

V and J are TRBV6-1 and TRBJ2-2; D call uncertain. This CDR3 is 15 amino acids long. The V gene's germline CDR1 is MNHNS and CDR2 SASEGT. Trimming stripped 1 base from V and 8 bases from J, with 14 bases between. CDR3 residues: CASSEETRLSGELFF. The CDR3 DNA sequence: TGTGCCAGCAGTGAAGAAACCCGGTTGTCTGGGGAGCTGTTTTTT.

CDR3 nucleotides: TGTGCCACCAGCAGAGATCAGACAGGGGGCTACGAGCAGTACTTC. Its translation is CATSRDQTGGYEQYF. The chain carries TRBV15 and TRBJ2-7, with 9 bases aligning to TRBD1. With V trimmed by 0 bases and J by 3 bases, 3 bases remained unmatched. The germline gives CDR1 LNHNV, CDR2 YYDKDF (reference sequence). The CDR3 sequence is 15 residues long.

The chain joins TRBV6-1 to TRBJ1-4, with 9 bases identical to TRBD1. With V trimmed by 4 bases and J by 5 bases, 11 bases remained unmatched. CDR3 length: 17 residues. Germline assignment: CDR1 MNHNS and CDR2 SASEGT. CDR3 residues: CASSGGQGANVNEKLFF. CDR3 DNA sequence: TGTGCCAGCAGTGGGGGACAGGGCGCGAACGTCAATGAAAAACTGTTTTTT.

This clone was seen a single time. The CDR3 loop is CASSRDRGNEQYF. The CDR3 DNA sequence: TGTGCCAGCAGCCGGGACAGGGGGAACGAGCAGTACTTC. The chain carries TRBV11-3 and TRBJ2-7, with 11 nucleotides matching TRBD1. Germline V lookup: CDR1 SGHNT, CDR2 YENEEA. Trimming cost V 5 bases and J 5 bases; bases outside gene matches: 2. The CDR3 is 13 residues long.

This clone was detected a few times. The chain carries TRBV19 and TRBJ1-4, with D tentatively TRBD1 (5 bases). Between the trimmed V and J ends, which lost 1 base and 8 bases, there was a span of 14 bases. The CDR3 extends over 15 amino acids. The germline V gene encodes CDR1 LNHDA and CDR2 SQIVND (reference sequence). CDR3 coding DNA: TGTGCCAGTAGTATAGTACAGGCAAGGAGAGAAAAACTGTTTTTT. Its translation: CASSIVQARREKLFF.

V and J are TRBV7-9 and TRBJ1-5; D is perhaps TRBD1 (6 bases). With 5 bases removed from V and 3 bases from J, the gap between germline ends came to 14 bases. CDR1 and CDR2 from the germline V gene are SEHNR and FQNEAQ (reference sequence). The CDR3 consists of 15 residues. The CDR3 DNA reads TGTGCCAGCAGCCCTGACGGGGGGCCCAATCAGCCCCAGCATTTT. Its protein product is CASSPDGGPNQPQHF.

This sequence joins TRBV6-4 and TRBJ2-3; 8 bases are shared with TRBD2. V was clipped by 3 bases and J by 2 bases; unmatched bases: 10. The germline gives CDR1 MRHNA, CDR2 SNTAGT. This CDR3 region has 17 residues. The CDR3 nucleotides are TGTGCCAGCAGTGAATTAAGCGGCGGGGGGACCACAGATACGCAGTATTTT. Amino acid sequence: CASSELSGGGTTDTQYF.

The V and J genes are TRBV2 and TRBJ2-2; 11 bases agree with TRBD2. The germline CDR1 and CDR2 sequences are SNHLY and FYNNEI. This CDR3 has 16 amino acids. Germline trimming cut 4 bases from V and 7 bases from J; bases unmatched to any gene: 8. The CDR3 DNA reads TGTGCCAGCAGTGGCTCTAGCGGGGGGTATTTCGGGGAGCTGTTTTTT. Its protein product is CASSGSSGGYFGELFF.

This clone was counted only a few times. The V and J genes are TRBV5-6 and TRBJ2-7, with a weak D call TRBD2 (6 bases). Germline V gene lookup returns CDR1 SGHDT and CDR2 YYEEEE. V lost 6 bases to trimming and J lost 6 bases, with 13 bases between them. The CDR3 sequence is 12 residues long. The CDR3 spells CASNLWGGEQYF. Here the CDR3 DNA reads TGTGCCAGCAACCTGTGGGGAGGCGAGCAGTACTTC.

The chain joins TRBV2 to TRBJ2-3; 16 bases align to TRBD2. The CDR3 sequence is 17 residues long. Germline lookup yields CDR1 SNHLY and CDR2 FYNNEI. V shed 6 bases, J shed 5 bases, and the junction held 8 bases outside the gene matches. In DNA form, the CDR3 reads TGTGCCAGCAGCGAAAGGGGACTAGCGGGGGGGGTAGATACGCAGTATTTT. Translation gives CASSERGLAGGVDTQYF.

The J gene is TRBJ2-7, the V gene TRBV4-3; D might be TRBD1 (7 bases). V was cut by 0 bases and J by 4 bases, with 13 bases left in between. The CDR3 has 15 amino acids. The germline V gene encodes CDR1 LGHNA and CDR2 YSLEER. CDR3 DNA sequence: TGCGCCAGCAGCCAAGATCATGCAGGGGGGTACGAGCAGTACTTC. The encoded protein is CASSQDHAGGYEQYF.

The rearrangement links TRBV7-9 to TRBJ2-5, with D possibly matching TRBD1 (6 bases). Deletions cut 5 bases from V and 4 bases from J, with 11 bases between. CDR3 length: 13 amino acids. Germline V gene lookup returns CDR1 SEHNR and CDR2 FQNEAQ (reference sequence). The CDR3 sequence: CASSPQGRETQYF. CDR3 DNA sequence: TGTGCCAGCAGCCCCCAGGGGCGAGAGACCCAGTACTTC.

This chain connects TRBV27 to TRBJ1-5; the D gene is possibly TRBD1 (6 bases). V dropped 2 bases and J dropped 3 bases, with 11 bases sitting between them. The CDR3 covers 15 residues. Germline-derived CDR1 and CDR2 are MNHEY and SMNVEV (reference sequence). The CDR3 coding sequence is TGTGCCAGCAGTTTAGTTGGGACATCCAATCAGCCCCAGCATTTT. Translating gives CASSLVGTSNQPQHF.

This clone has a single count. The chain has TRBV18 and TRBJ2-7; 9 nucleotides align to TRBD1. The V gene's germline CDR1 is KGHSH and CDR2 LQKENI. V was pared by 3 bases and J by 4 bases, with 4 bases of the junction left unmatched. There are 14 residues in the CDR3. The CDR3 nucleotides are TGTGCCAGCTCACCGGACAGGGGACGGTACGAGCAGTACTTC. Amino acid sequence: CASSPDRGRYEQYF.

This CDR3 is CASRGLRPDTQYF. The CDR3 coding sequence is TGTGCCAGCAGAGGACTTCGACCAGATACGCAGTATTTT. This chain connects TRBV28 to TRBJ2-3; tentatively, D is TRBD2 (5 bases). CDR1 is MDHEN and CDR2 is SYDVKM in the germline V gene. CDR3 length: 13 residues. Trimming left V 6 bases short and J 4 bases short, with 11 bases between.

The chain employs TRBV13 and TRBJ2-7; D not resolved. The V gene's germline CDR1 is PRHDT and CDR2 FYEKMQ (reference sequence). The V end lost 0 bases, the J end lost 3 bases, and 9 bases lay between the germline ends. The CDR3 runs to 14 residues. CDR3 DNA sequence: TGTGCCAGCAGCTTAGGACGAAGCTTCTACGAGCAGTACTTC. Translating gives CASSLGRSFYEQYF.